This paragraph covers one T cell receptor (beta chain) sequence. No antigen is known for it. TCRdb re-called the 5' RACE reads through MiXCR, storing one row per CDR3 protein. This sample yields fewer than 150,000 distinct CDR3 sequences, of which 15% to 20% are seen a single time; about 5% belongs to the top ten. This sample stems from a study of T-cell memory formation after mild COVID-19. General study findings and limits: Mainly CM and EM harbored the contracting CD4+ clones; mainly EMRA harbored the CD8+ ones. Later expanders leaned CD4+, whereas day 15 to 85 contracting clones were balanced CD4/CD8. A second wave of clones peaked on day 37, and their SARS-CoV-2 specificity went unconfirmed.

This CDR3 is 15 amino acids long. Trimming removed 0 bases at V and 8 bases at J, with 14 bases between. Germline values: CDR1 SGHRS, CDR2 YFSETQ. Sequenced input: PBMCs or a T cell subset sorted from them (not recorded which). The chain is built from TRBV5-1 and TRBJ1-4; D not resolved. The sequence came from a man aged 18 to 30 who had mild COVID-19 (a few samples of this study predate the infection). Cell type and time point are not known. CDR3 amino acids: CASSLVSGREEKLFF. The DNA of the CDR3 is TGCGCCAGCAGCTTGGTTTCGGGTCGCGAGGAAAAACTGTTTTTT.